The source of this T cell receptor (beta chain) is a study of shared clonotypes between healthy human individuals. General study findings and limits: Clonotype sharing among the donors was expected to vary with sequencing depth.

Regarding this clone: The antigen is unknown. The identical CDR3 is also encoded by other nucleotide sequences in the sample.

CDR1 and CDR2 from the germline V gene are ENHRY and SYGVKD. With 2 bases removed from V and 5 bases from J, the gap between germline ends came to 9 bases. This CDR3 has 13 residues. Genomic DNA of each subset was evenly split across several immunoSEQ plates. Produced via immunoSEQ multiplex PCR; TCRdb's table is partial and in-frame only. The table lists millions of clones, around 90% of them singletons. The gene calls are TRBV10-3 and TRBJ1-1; D gene ambiguous. This receptor was taken from a man between 18 and 29 years old in good health. Sequenced: naive CD4+ T cells sorted from blood. Subset defined: CD45RA+ positively selected. In DNA form, the CDR3 reads TGTGCCATCAGTGAGCTGGGTGGGACTGAAGCTTTCTTT. Its translation is CAISELGGTEAFF.